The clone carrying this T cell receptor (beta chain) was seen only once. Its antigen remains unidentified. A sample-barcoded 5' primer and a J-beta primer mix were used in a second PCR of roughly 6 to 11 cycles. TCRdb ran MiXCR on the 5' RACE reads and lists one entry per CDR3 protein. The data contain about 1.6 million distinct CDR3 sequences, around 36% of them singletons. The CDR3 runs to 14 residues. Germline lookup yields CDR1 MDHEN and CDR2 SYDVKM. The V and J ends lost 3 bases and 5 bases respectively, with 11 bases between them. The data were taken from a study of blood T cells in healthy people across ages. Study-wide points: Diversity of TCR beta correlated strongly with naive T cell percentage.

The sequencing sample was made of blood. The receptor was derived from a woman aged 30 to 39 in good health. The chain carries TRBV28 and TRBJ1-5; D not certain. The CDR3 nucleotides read TGTGCCAGCAGTTTGGGGAGTATTCATCAGCCCCAGCATTTT. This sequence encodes CASSLGSIHQPQHF. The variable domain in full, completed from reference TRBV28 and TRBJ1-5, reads DVKVTQSSRYLVKRTGEKVFLECVQDMDHENMFWYRQDPGLGLRLIYFSYDVKMKEKGDIPEGYSVSREKKERFSLILESASTNQTSMYLCASSLGSIHQPQHFGDGTRLSIL.